One sample yielded the 22 T cell receptor beta chains listed below, sequenced in a study of cytomegalovirus exposure and HLA in healthy donors. PCR involved 60 Vbeta and 13 Jbeta primers. The table came from immunoSEQ multiplex PCR; TCRdb's copy has only in-frame clones and leaves some out. The sample comprises roughly 160,000 clones, 70% to 80% of which are singletons, and around 1.4% rests with the top ten. The sample taken for sequencing was PBMCs. Source of these receptors: a man aged 60 to 75 in good health and CMV-seronegative.

J is TRBJ2-7 and V is TRBV2; 10 nucleotides match TRBD1. V was clipped by 5 bases and J by 3 bases; unmatched bases: 1. CDR3 size: 13 residues. The germline CDR1 and CDR2 sequences are SNHLY and FYNNEI. The CDR3 here is CASSWDRGYEQYF. CDR3 sequence (DNA): TGTGCCAGCAGTTGGGACAGGGGCTACGAGCAGTACTTC.

V and J are TRBV4-3 and TRBJ1-2, with TRBD1 matching over 10 bases. This CDR3 is 16 amino acids long. The germline gives CDR1 LGHNA, CDR2 YSLEER. The junction had 4 bases not matched to a gene; V was cut back by 1 base and J by 2 bases. The CDR3 here is CASSQAPGQGNYGYTF. CDR3 bases: TGCGCCAGCAGCCAAGCCCCGGGACAGGGGAACTATGGCTACACCTTC.

The chain combines TRBV4-2 with TRBJ2-6; 8 bases map to TRBD1. CDR3 size: 18 residues. The junction had 12 bases not matched to a gene; V was cut back by 4 bases and J by 4 bases. Germline CDR1 LGHNA, CDR2 YNFKEQ. The CDR3 sequence: CASSPRAGGAPGANVLTF. Here the CDR3 DNA reads TGTGCCAGCAGCCCCAGGGCAGGGGGCGCCCCCGGGGCCAACGTCCTGACTTTC.

This rearrangement joins TRBV25-1 to TRBJ1-1; 7 bases agree with TRBD1. Per germline, CDR1 MGHDK and CDR2 SYGVNS. The V gene end was trimmed by 4 bases and the J gene end by 0 bases; junction bases not matched to a gene: 5. The CDR3 is made up of 15 amino acids. CDR3 bases: TGTGCCAGCAGTGGGGGACAGAGCTTGAACACTGAAGCTTTCTTT. This gives the protein CASSGGQSLNTEAFF.

The genes are TRBV27 and TRBJ1-4; 12 bases map to TRBD1. J gave up 8 bases and V 6 bases, and 13 bases lay outside the gene matches. CDR3 length equals 17 residues. CDR1 is MNHEY and CDR2 is SMNVEV in the germline V gene (reference sequence). The CDR3 nucleotides are TGTGCCAGCAGCCTTACGGGACAGGGGGCGCCCCGGGAAAAACTGTTTTTT. Amino acid sequence: CASSLTGQGAPREKLFF.

The CDR3 loop reads CASSLDRGRTQYF. In nucleotides, the CDR3 is TGTGCCAGCAGCTTAGATCGGGGAAGAACCCAGTACTTC. V is TRBV7-2 and J is TRBJ2-5, with D perhaps matching TRBD2 (5 bases). This CDR3 region has 13 residues. Germline-derived CDR1 and CDR2 are SGHTA and FQGNSA. Between the trimmed V and J ends, which lost 1 base and 8 bases, there was a span of 11 bases.

The genes are TRBV5-4 and TRBJ2-3, with 7 bases fitting TRBD1. The CDR3 runs 13 residues. V lost 4 bases and J lost 4; bases outside the gene matches: 3. Looked up from germline, CDR1 is SGHNT and CDR2 is YYREEE (reference sequence). The CDR3 sequence is CASSNQGADTQYF. In DNA form, the CDR3 reads TGTGCCAGCAGCAACCAGGGGGCAGATACGCAGTATTTT.

The V call is TRBV10-3, the J call TRBJ2-7; 9 nucleotides align to TRBD1. This CDR3 comprises 15 residues. With V trimmed by 3 bases and J by 7 bases, 10 bases remained unmatched. Germline values: CDR1 ENHRY, CDR2 SYGVKD. The DNA of the CDR3 is TGTGCCATCAGTGACCCGGGACAGGGAGTGGAGGAGCAGTACTTC. It specifies CAISDPGQGVEEQYF.

This sequence joins TRBV6-1 and TRBJ2-5, with 7 nucleotides matching TRBD2. CDR3 length: 16 residues. After removal of 2 bases from V and 5 bases from J, the junction contained 11 bases not matched to a gene. Looked up from germline, CDR1 is MNHNS and CDR2 is SASEGT. This chain's CDR3 is CASSEYGAGSGETQYF. The CDR3 DNA is TGTGCCAGCAGTGAATATGGAGCGGGGTCAGGGGAGACCCAGTACTTC.

The chain recombines TRBV27 with TRBJ2-4, with 11 nucleotides matching TRBD2. The ends lost 2 bases at V and 0 bases at J; junction bases unmatched: 9. This CDR3 spans 19 amino acids. Germline CDR1 reads MNHEY; CDR2 reads SMNVEV (reference sequence). The CDR3 sequence is CASSLRLAGPSLAKNIQYF. The CDR3 bases are TGTGCCAGCAGTTTACGACTAGCGGGACCGTCCCTAGCCAAAAACATTCAGTACTTC.

The CDR3 coding sequence is TGTGCCAGCAGCTTGGGGACTAGCGGGGGAAGGTACGAGCAGTACTTC. This translates into CASSLGTSGGRYEQYF. This rearrangement joins TRBV7-2 to TRBJ2-5; TRBD2 matches at 14 bases. The end of the DNA fits TRBJ2-7 better, so the J call may be wrong. The CDR3 length is 16 residues. Germline V gene data show CDR1 as SGHTA and CDR2 as FQGNSA.

The V and J genes are TRBV7-9 and TRBJ1-2; D perhaps matches TRBD1 (5 bases). The CDR3 runs 12 residues. Trimming took off 2 bases at V and 4 bases at J, with 5 bases between the two ends. Germline V lookup: CDR1 SEHNR, CDR2 FQNEAQ (reference sequence). The DNA of the CDR3 is TGTGCCAGCAGCTTAAGGGGCTATGGCTACACCTTC. This sequence encodes CASSLRGYGYTF.

This clone came up once. This sequence joins TRBV7-2 and TRBJ2-1, with a possible D match to TRBD2 (5 bases). The CDR3 has 14 amino acids. Germline CDR1 SGHTA, CDR2 FQGNSA. The V and J ends lost 1 base and 4 bases respectively, with 8 bases between them. CDR3 bases: TGTGCCAGCAGCTTAGGTGGGAGATACAATGAGCAGTTCTTC. It specifies CASSLGGRYNEQFF.

This clone was found a few times. The V call is TRBV7-2, the J call TRBJ2-2; 9 nucleotides agree with TRBD1. J gave up 4 bases and V 1 base, and 1 base lay outside the gene matches. Germline lookup yields CDR1 SGHTA and CDR2 FQGNSA. CDR3 length: 15 amino acids. CDR3: CASSLDRGRTGELFF. In DNA, the CDR3 is TGTGCCAGCAGCTTAGACAGGGGGCGCACCGGGGAGCTGTTTTTT.

The chain uses TRBV19 and TRBJ2-1; TRBD2 matches at 12 bases. In germline, CDR1 is LNHDA, CDR2 SQIVND (reference sequence). V lost 1 base to trimming and J lost 10 bases; unmatched junction nucleotides: 5. The CDR3 has 15 amino acids. This chain's CDR3 is CASSIGTSGDGEQFF. CDR3 coding DNA: TGTGCCAGTAGTATAGGGACTAGCGGGGACGGGGAGCAGTTCTTC.

J is TRBJ2-1 and V is TRBV9, with 10 bases fitting TRBD2. Germline trimming cut 0 bases from V and 8 bases from J; bases unmatched to any gene: 8. Germline V lookup: CDR1 SGDLS, CDR2 YYNGEE. This CDR3 is 16 amino acids long. The CDR3 protein is CASSVVSLAGGHEQFF. The CDR3 bases are TGTGCCAGCAGCGTAGTGTCGTTAGCGGGAGGCCATGAGCAGTTCTTC.

This rearrangement joins TRBV4-1 to TRBJ1-2; 7 positions agree with TRBD1. With 4 bases clipped from V and 2 bases from J, the junction kept 1 base outside the gene matches. The CDR3 consists of 13 residues. Germline CDR1 MGHRA, CDR2 YSYEKL. The CDR3, as DNA: TGCGCCAGCAGCCCGGGACAGAACTATGGCTACACCTTC. This translates into CASSPGQNYGYTF.

The V gene is TRBV7-6, the J gene TRBJ2-2; tentative D call: TRBD1 (6 bases). This CDR3 contains 15 residues. The germline V and J ends were trimmed by 3 bases and 5 bases, with 13 bases remaining between them. The germline V gene encodes CDR1 SGHVS and CDR2 FNYEAQ. CDR3 amino acids: CASSLGQGRTGELFF. CDR3 bases: TGTGCCAGCAGCTTGGGGCAGGGGCGAACCGGGGAGCTGTTTTTT.

This clone was seen a handful of times. The rearrangement uses TRBV7-2 and TRBJ2-7, with 15 bases aligning to TRBD2. V dropped 5 bases and J dropped 3; count of bases not matched to a gene: 11. Per germline, CDR1 SGHTA and CDR2 FQGNSA. This CDR3 region has 18 residues. The CDR3 spells CASSLRTSGRVQVYEQYF. DNA of the CDR3: TGTGCCAGCAGCCTCCGGACTAGCGGGAGGGTACAGGTCTACGAGCAGTACTTC. Together with reference TRBV7-2 and TRBJ2-7, the CDR3 gives the full variable domain: GAGVSQSPSNKVTEKGKDVELRCDPISGHTALYWYRQSLGQGLEFLIYFQGNSAPDKSGLPSDRFSAERTGGSVSTLTIQRTQQEDSAVYLCASSLRTSGRVQVYEQYFGPGTRLTVT.

The gene calls are TRBV5-1 and TRBJ1-2; 8 positions match TRBD1. This CDR3 spans 17 amino acids. Trimming removed 4 bases from V and 3 bases from J; junction bases left unmatched: 14. The V gene's germline CDR1 is SGHRS and CDR2 YFSETQ. In DNA, the CDR3 is TGCGCCAGCAGCGTCCCCCGACAGGGGAGGAGTGACTATGGCTACACCTTC. Translated, it gives CASSVPRQGRSDYGYTF.

This chain joins TRBV28 and TRBJ2-7; D might be TRBD2 (9 bases). The CDR3 runs 15 residues. Trimming took off 10 bases at V and 3 bases at J, with 22 bases between the two ends. Germline CDR1 is MDHEN and CDR2 is SYDVKM. The CDR3 DNA reads TGTGCCACCAAACAGGGGGGGACTAGCCTCTACGAGCAGTACTTC. This translates into CATKQGGTSLYEQYF.

The chain joins TRBV29-1 to TRBJ2-3, with D perhaps matching TRBD1 (5 bases). The CDR3 length is 14 residues. Germline assignment: CDR1 SQVTM and CDR2 ANQGSEA. With 2 bases removed from V and 4 bases from J, the gap between germline ends came to 13 bases. The CDR3: CSVERARRADTQYF. CDR3 nucleotides: TGCAGCGTTGAAAGGGCCCGCAGGGCAGATACGCAGTATTTT.